This entry lists 5 T cell receptor beta chains sequenced from one sample in a study of blood T cell repertoires in COVID-19. The data were produced by immunoSEQ multiplex PCR, yet TCRdb's version contains in-frame clones alone and is incomplete. Of around 160,000 clones in the sample, over 70% were seen once. The sample consisted of PBMCs or T cells enriched from blood (not recorded which). All receptors come from a man aged 50 or older who had recovered from COVID-19.

V usage is TRBV3-1 (or the pseudogene TRBV3-2) and J usage is TRBJ2-1; no definite D call. Trimming removed 4 bases at V and 8 bases at J, with 15 bases between. Germline CDR1 and CDR2: LGHDT and YNNKEL (reference sequence). The CDR3 sequence is 14 residues long. The CDR3 sequence is CASSPQILGYEQFF. In DNA form, the CDR3 reads TGTGCCAGCAGCCCCCAGATACTCGGGTATGAGCAGTTCTTC.

The J gene is TRBJ1-3, the V gene TRBV6-6, with TRBD1 as a possible D gene (5 bases). CDR1 is MNHNY, CDR2 SVGAGI, per germline (reference sequence). This CDR3 has 15 amino acids. Deletions cut 0 bases from V and 2 bases from J, with 8 bases between. As DNA, the CDR3 is TGTGCCAGCAGTTACTCGGGAGGGGCTGGAAACACCATATATTTT. Translating it yields CASSYSGGAGNTIYF.

The CDR3 region has the DNA TGTGCCAGTAGTATTGGGCAGGCTAGCAATCAGCCCCAGCATTTT. It is translated as CASSIGQASNQPQHF. V gene TRBV19 combines with J gene TRBJ1-5; no clear D. The V gene's germline CDR1 is LNHDA and CDR2 SQIVND (reference sequence). Trimming cost V 3 bases and J 0 bases, with 9 bases left between them. The CDR3 covers 15 residues. Filled out from reference TRBV19 and TRBJ1-5, the complete variable domain reads DGGITQSPKYLFRKEGQNVTLSCEQNLNHDAMYWYRQDPGQGLRLIYYSQIVNDFQKGDIAEGYSVSREKKESFPLTVTSAQKNPTAFYLCASSIGQASNQPQHFGDGTRLSIL.

The chain is built from TRBV5-4 and TRBJ1-4, with D hard to call. The CDR3 is 15 amino acids. V lost 4 bases to trimming and J lost 1 base, with 11 bases between them. Germline CDR1 SGHNT, CDR2 YYREEE (reference sequence). For the CDR3, the DNA is TGTGCCAGCAGCCCGGAGGGAGTAACTAATGAAAAACTGTTTTTT. It specifies CASSPEGVTNEKLFF.

J is TRBJ2-7 and V is TRBV18; 8 bases are shared with TRBD1. CDR1 KGHSH and CDR2 LQKENI come from the germline V gene. The CDR3 consists of 14 residues. V gave up 2 bases and J gave up 3 bases; unmatched junction bases: 3. The CDR3 spells CASSPDRGNYEQYF. In DNA, the CDR3 is TGTGCCAGCTCACCAGACAGGGGAAACTACGAGCAGTACTTC.